The 23 T cell receptor beta chains given below trace back to one sample, sequenced in a study of blood T cell repertoires in COVID-19. Profiled with immunoSEQ multiplex PCR; TCRdb holds only in-frame clones, not every one. The sample lists 250,000 to 350,000 clones, roughly 90% occurring once. Sequencing was done on a sample of peripheral blood. These receptors were obtained from a young woman with COVID-19, enrolled during active disease.

The chain recombines TRBV21-1 with TRBJ2-1; the table's TRBD2 call for D was not verified on the DNA. TRBV21-1 is a pseudogene locus. The CDR3 has 18 residues. The DNA of the CDR3 is TGTGCCAGCAGCCTAACGACGGGAGCGGGACTCTCCTACAATGAGCAGTTCTTC. As protein: CASSLTTGAGLSYNEQFF.

The chain combines TRBV15 with TRBJ1-1; D is unclear. Germline V CDR1 and CDR2: LNHNV, YYDKDF (reference sequence). With 0 bases removed from V and 3 bases from J, the gap between germline ends came to 8 bases. The length of the CDR3 is 14 residues. The CDR3 bases are TGTGCCACCAGCAGAGATGTGGGCTACACTGAAGCTTTCTTT. This encodes CATSRDVGYTEAFF.

This rearrangement joins TRBV6-2 or TRBV6-3 to TRBJ1-4; possibly TRBD1 for D (5 bases). This CDR3 has 16 residues. Germline V gene sequence: CDR1 MNHEY, CDR2 SVGEGT. The ends were cut back, 3 bases at V and 8 bases at J, with 19 bases in the middle. CDR3: CASSYAQTAGREKLFF. CDR3 DNA: TGTGCCAGCAGTTATGCCCAGACAGCCGGGAGAGAAAAACTGTTTTTT.

This chain links TRBV28 with TRBJ1-3; tentative D call: TRBD1 (5 bases). The ends were cut back, 4 bases at V and 0 bases at J, with 10 bases in the middle. Germline V CDR1 and CDR2: MDHEN, SYDVKM. The CDR3 has 15 amino acids. The CDR3 reads CASSSQGDSGNTIYF. In DNA, the CDR3 is TGTGCCAGCAGTTCCCAGGGCGACTCTGGAAACACCATATATTTT.

V usage is TRBV7-9 and J usage is TRBJ2-3; 9 bases line up with TRBD2. V gave up 3 bases and J gave up 4 bases; unmatched junction bases: 5. There are 15 residues in the CDR3. Germline V CDR1 and CDR2: SEHNR, FQNEAQ (reference sequence). The CDR3 spells CASSFGGRAPDTQYF. DNA of the CDR3: TGTGCCAGCAGCTTTGGCGGGAGGGCCCCAGATACGCAGTATTTT.

The chain joins TRBV19 to TRBJ2-6, with 8 bases aligning to TRBD2. Losses at the gene ends were 7 bases for V and 1 base for J; bases not matched to a gene: 6. CDR1 LNHDA and CDR2 SQIVND come from the germline V gene (reference sequence). The CDR3 is made up of 16 amino acids. CDR3 DNA: TGTGCCAGTAAGGCTAGCGGGCAATCTGGGGCCAACGTCCTGACTTTC. Amino acid sequence: CASKASGQSGANVLTF. The complete variable domain, with remaining parts taken from reference TRBV19 and TRBJ2-6, reads DGGITQSPKYLFRKEGQNVTLSCEQNLNHDAMYWYRQDPGQGLRLIYYSQIVNDFQKGDIAEGYSVSREKKESFPLTVTSAQKNPTAFYLCASKASGQSGANVLTFGAGSRLTVL.

This clone was seen a handful of times. The chain recombines TRBV30 with TRBJ1-1; 8 positions match TRBD1. The CDR3 extends over 15 amino acids. The germline V gene encodes CDR1 GTSNPN and CDR2 SVGIG (reference sequence). J was trimmed by 1 base and V by 2 bases; bases with no gene match: 6. The CDR3 coding sequence is TGTGCCTGGAGTACAATGGACAGGGCGAACACTGAAGCTTTCTTT. Amino acid sequence: CAWSTMDRANTEAFF.

The V call is TRBV2, the J call TRBJ2-7, with D maybe TRBD1 (5 bases). Trimming left V 7 bases short and J 3 bases short, with 10 bases between. Germline V gene data show CDR1 as SNHLY and CDR2 as FYNNEI. This CDR3 contains 12 residues. This CDR3 reads CASTDSLYEQYF. CDR3 DNA sequence: TGTGCCAGCACAGACAGCCTCTACGAGCAGTACTTC.

This clone was detected once. The CDR3 loop reads CASSQELQDGYTF. The DNA of the CDR3 is TGTGCCAGCAGCCAAGAGCTACAGGATGGCTACACCTTC. The rearrangement joins TRBV4-2 to TRBJ1-2, with D possibly matching TRBD1 (5 bases). The CDR3 extends over 13 amino acids. Trimming pared 0 bases from V and 6 bases from J, leaving 8 bases between. Germline CDR1 and CDR2: LGHNA and YNFKEQ.

This chain uses TRBV5-1 with TRBJ2-7; weak D call: TRBD1 (6 bases). Trimming stripped 4 bases from V and 0 bases from J, with 14 bases between. The germline CDR1 and CDR2 sequences are SGHRS and YFSETQ. The CDR3 runs 15 residues. The CDR3 reads CASSPGVLSSYEQYF. CDR3 DNA: TGCGCCAGCAGCCCAGGGGTCCTTAGCTCCTACGAGCAGTACTTC.

The chain couples TRBV25-1 to TRBJ2-1, with 8 bases aligning to TRBD2. The junction had 5 bases not matched to a gene; V was cut back by 3 bases and J by 4 bases. Germline-derived CDR1 and CDR2 are MGHDK and SYGVNS. CDR3 length: 15 amino acids. The CDR3 DNA sequence: TGTGCCAGCAGTGAGGCTAGCGGGTTGTACAATGAGCAGTTCTTC. The encoded protein is CASSEASGLYNEQFF.

This clone was seen only a few times. CDR3 nucleotides: TGTGCCAGCCCGCCGCAAGGACAGGCAAATGAAAAACTGTTTTTT. Translated: CASPPQGQANEKLFF. V is TRBV5-6 and J is TRBJ1-4, with TRBD1 identical over 7 bases. Per germline, CDR1 SGHDT and CDR2 YYEEEE. CDR3 size: 15 residues. After removal of 7 bases from V and 5 bases from J, the junction contained 11 bases not matched to a gene.

The CDR3: CASRLTSGDTQYF. CDR3 nucleotide sequence: TGTGCCAGCAGACTTACTAGCGGAGATACGCAGTATTTT. The chain recombines TRBV12-3 or TRBV12-4 with TRBJ2-3; TRBD2 matches at 8 bases. V lost 6 bases to trimming and J lost 5 bases; unmatched junction nucleotides: 4. The CDR3 loop spans 13 amino acids.

The chain combines TRBV14 with TRBJ2-1, with D perhaps matching TRBD1 (5 bases). The V and J ends lost 0 bases and 13 bases respectively, with 13 bases between them. This CDR3 contains 13 residues. Germline V gene sequence: CDR1 SGHDN, CDR2 FVKESK. The CDR3 loop reads CASSQDRGPTQFF. The CDR3 coding sequence is TGTGCCAGCAGCCAAGATAGGGGCCCCACTCAGTTCTTC.

In the case of this clone: The sample has other DNA sequences that encode this CDR3 too. This chain connects TRBV29-1 to TRBJ2-3; tentative D call: TRBD2 (5 bases). Germline V gene sequence: CDR1 SQVTM, CDR2 ANQGSEA. Trimming cost V 6 bases and J 3 bases, with 10 bases left between them. The CDR3 contains 12 residues. This CDR3 reads CSVGLSTDTQYF. The CDR3 region has the DNA TGCAGCGTAGGACTCTCTACAGATACGCAGTATTTT.

The V and J genes are TRBV10-3 and TRBJ2-3; 9 bases line up with TRBD2. Germline CDR1 ENHRY, CDR2 SYGVKD. The V and J ends lost 10 bases and 2 bases, in that order; junction bases with no gene match: 7. This CDR3 spans 14 amino acids. The CDR3 region has the DNA TGTGCCACCAGACTAGCGGAGAACACAGATACGCAGTATTTT. This translates into CATRLAENTDTQYF.

This clone was observed a handful of times. Other DNA sequences in this specimen translate into the identical CDR3. The chain has TRBV2 and TRBJ1-5; 11 nucleotides agree with TRBD1. V trimming: 6 bases; J trimming: 6 bases; junction bases outside the gene matches: 1. Germline lookup yields CDR1 SNHLY and CDR2 FYNNEI. The CDR3 spans 13 residues. DNA for the CDR3: TGTGCCAGCAGGGGGACAGGGGGTCAGCCCCAGCATTTT. Translating it yields CASRGTGGQPQHF.

The chain has TRBV6-5 and TRBJ2-7; tentatively, D is TRBD1 (6 bases). The V end lost 2 bases, the J end lost 0 bases, and 11 bases lay between the germline ends. Germline V gene lookup returns CDR1 MNHEY and CDR2 SVGAGI. The CDR3 has 15 amino acids. CDR3 in amino acids: CASSYGQGSSYEQYF. Written as DNA, the CDR3 is TGTGCCAGCAGTTACGGGCAGGGGAGCTCCTACGAGCAGTACTTC.

This sequence joins TRBV6-5 and TRBJ2-7, with TRBD2 matching 7 bases. The CDR3 has 16 residues. Germline V gene sequence: CDR1 MNHEY, CDR2 SVGAGI. After removal of 0 bases from V and 0 bases from J, the junction contained 5 bases not matched to a gene. Here the CDR3 DNA reads TGTGCCAGCAGTTACTCTGGGGGGGAAAGCTCCTACGAGCAGTACTTC. It yields the protein CASSYSGGESSYEQYF.

The rearrangement joins TRBV4-1 to TRBJ2-5; the match to TRBD2 covers 12 bases. Germline V CDR1 and CDR2: MGHRA, YSYEKL. Unmatched junction bases numbered 2, after V lost 1 base and J lost 5 bases. This CDR3 has 15 amino acids. CDR3 sequence reads: CASSQVLAGGETQYF. CDR3 DNA sequence: TGCGCCAGCAGCCAAGTACTAGCGGGAGGTGAGACCCAGTACTTC.

The chain joins TRBV11-2 to TRBJ2-7; the match to TRBD2 covers 8 bases. The CDR3 extends over 14 amino acids. Germline loops: CDR1 SGHAT, CDR2 FQNNGV. With 5 bases clipped from V and 6 bases from J, the junction kept 9 bases outside the gene matches. CDR3 amino acids: CASSLGLGVGEQYF. Written as DNA, the CDR3 is TGTGCCAGCAGCCTGGGACTAGGAGTCGGCGAGCAGTACTTC.

V and J are TRBV24-1 and TRBJ2-1; 8 positions match TRBD2. Germline trimming cut 4 bases from V and 8 bases from J; bases unmatched to any gene: 9. Germline V gene lookup returns CDR1 KGHDR and CDR2 SFDVKD. CDR3 length equals 15 residues. The CDR3 loop reads CATSDARTSRHEQFF. CDR3 bases: TGTGCCACCAGTGACGCTCGGACTAGCCGCCATGAGCAGTTCTTC.

The gene calls are TRBV2 and TRBJ1-4, with D possibly matching TRBD1 (6 bases). Germline CDR1 is SNHLY and CDR2 is FYNNEI. The CDR3 contains 15 residues. The V and J ends lost 6 bases and 7 bases respectively, with 18 bases between them. The CDR3 sequence: CASSLTGTAGEKLFF. The CDR3, as DNA: TGTGCCAGCAGCCTAACAGGGACCGCCGGTGAAAAACTGTTTTTT.